Each of the 24 T cell receptor beta chains below was sequenced from the same sample in a study of patients and donors after allogeneic stem cell transplantation. TCRdb processed the RT-PCR reads anew with MiXCR; each CDR3 protein has one entry. The sample lists about a million distinct CDR3 sequences; about a sixth were seen once. The source material was blood, either unsorted or a sorted T cell fraction (not recorded which). The receptors shown here come from a human donor who was either an allogeneic HSCT recipient or a stem cell or donor lymphocyte infusion donor (not recorded which). It is not recorded whose cells these are; they may come from a transplant donor.

The chain has TRBV4-3 and TRBJ1-5; D is unclear. Germline V gives CDR1 LGHNA, CDR2 YSLEER. Trimming stripped 0 bases from V and 0 bases from J, with 6 bases between. This CDR3 has 15 residues. The DNA for the CDR3 is TGCGCCAGCAGCCAAGATCCTCTTAGCAATCAGCCCCAGCATTTT. It yields the protein CASSQDPLSNQPQHF.

The rearrangement joins TRBV10-3 to TRBJ1-5; the D gene is possibly TRBD1 (6 bases). V lost 5 bases and J 1 base, leaving 15 bases between the germline ends. The CDR3 is 16 amino acids. Per the germline V gene, CDR1 is ENHRY and CDR2 is SYGVKD. The CDR3 loop is CAISPTGLGSNQPQHF. The CDR3 DNA is TGTGCCATCAGTCCTACAGGGCTAGGGAGCAATCAGCCCCAGCATTTT.

This clonotype appeared a few times. The chain couples TRBV12-5 to TRBJ2-1, with TRBD2 as a possible D gene (5 bases). The CDR3 sequence is 15 residues long. The V end was cut by 3 bases, the J end by 6 bases, with 15 bases between. Germline lookup yields CDR1 LGHNT and CDR2 FRNRAP. The CDR3 DNA reads as TGTGCTAGTGGTTTCAGGACTCAAGGGTCCAATGAGCAGTTCTTC. Translation: CASGFRTQGSNEQFF. Combining the CDR3 with reference TRBV12-5 and TRBJ2-1 gives the whole variable domain DARVTQTPRHKVTEMGQEVTMRCQPILGHNTVFWYRQTMMQGLELLAYFRNRAPLDDSGMPKDRFSAEMPDATLATLKIQPSEPRDSAVYFCASGFRTQGSNEQFFGPGTRLTVL.

This clonotype showed up many times. The chain uses TRBV9 and TRBJ1-3; no clear D. Between the trimmed V and J ends, which lost 3 bases and 0 bases, there was a span of 13 bases. The CDR3 length is 16 residues. Germline-derived CDR1 and CDR2 are SGDLS and YYNGEE. CDR3 nucleotide sequence: TGTGCCAGCAGCGACAAGATTAGCCCCTCTGGAAACACCATATATTTT. This codes for CASSDKISPSGNTIYF.

The chain has TRBV9 and TRBJ2-5; possibly TRBD2 for D (6 bases). The CDR3 is 15 residues long. Germline V CDR1 and CDR2: SGDLS, YYNGEE. With 3 bases removed from V and 1 base from J, the gap between germline ends came to 13 bases. CDR3 DNA: TGTGCCAGCAGCGCCTCCGGCGGGGTCCAAGAGACCCAGTACTTC. Translated: CASSASGGVQETQYF.

In this sample, this clonotype turned up a few times. V gene TRBV28 combines with J gene TRBJ2-7, with 13 bases fitting TRBD2. This CDR3 comprises 18 residues. V dropped 4 bases and J dropped 2; count of bases not matched to a gene: 11. CDR1 is MDHEN, CDR2 SYDVKM, per germline. CDR3 residues: CASSSYRTSGSGTYEQYF. In DNA, the CDR3 is TGTGCCAGCAGTTCCTACCGGACTAGCGGGAGTGGAACCTACGAGCAGTACTTC.

The gene calls are TRBV3-1 and TRBJ2-5; TRBD1 aligns across 8 bases. Germline lookup yields CDR1 LGHDT and CDR2 YNNKEL (reference sequence). The J segment lost 4 bases and the V segment lost 1 base, leaving 8 bases of the junction unmatched. This CDR3 has 16 amino acids. For the CDR3, the DNA is TGTGCCAGCAGCCAAGTCGCCTCAGGGGGCGGAGAGACCCAGTACTTC. Protein product: CASSQVASGGGETQYF.

This clonotype was seen at least ten times. The rearrangement links TRBV29-1 to TRBJ2-1; 11 positions match TRBD2. There are 16 residues in the CDR3. The V and J ends lost 1 base and 4 bases, in that order; junction bases with no gene match: 6. Germline values: CDR1 SQVTM, CDR2 ANQGSEA. CDR3 protein: CSVEAPGLAVYNEQFF. The DNA of the CDR3 is TGCAGCGTTGAAGCCCCGGGACTAGCGGTTTACAATGAGCAGTTCTTC.

This chain connects TRBV9 to TRBJ2-3; D remains ambiguous. In germline, CDR1 is SGDLS, CDR2 YYNGEE. The CDR3 extends over 16 amino acids. V was pared by 4 bases and J by 11 bases, with 26 bases between. The CDR3 region has the DNA TGTGCCAGCAGCACGACCCCCTATGTCCCCTCGAGTAAGCAGTATTTT. The encoded protein is CASSTTPYVPSSKQYF.

This clonotype came up a few times. The V call is TRBV25-1, the J call TRBJ2-1; 10 nucleotides agree with TRBD2. Germline trimming cut 5 bases from V and 6 bases from J; bases unmatched to any gene: 10. Germline CDR1 MGHDK, CDR2 SYGVNS. The CDR3 is 16 residues long. The CDR3 DNA reads as TGTGCCAGCAGTCCCGGGACTAGCGCGCGGGTCAATGAGCAGTTCTTC. It codes for CASSPGTSARVNEQFF.

Only a few counts were recorded for this clonotype. This chain uses TRBV5-1 with TRBJ1-2; TRBD1 matches at 8 bases. The J segment lost 5 bases and the V segment lost 5 bases, leaving 20 bases of the junction unmatched. The CDR3 runs to 18 residues. Germline V gene sequence: CDR1 SGHRS, CDR2 YFSETQ. The CDR3 here is CASSPTGGPGGDQYGYTF. CDR3 coding DNA: TGCGCCAGCAGTCCCACAGGGGGACCGGGTGGCGATCAGTATGGCTACACCTTC.

This clonotype has more than one count but fewer than ten. The chain combines TRBV12-3 or TRBV12-4 with TRBJ2-1; 10 nucleotides line up with TRBD2. CDR3 length: 18 amino acids. J gave up 9 bases and V 5 bases, and 19 bases lay outside the gene matches. This CDR3 is CASSPRMSGRAKEAEQFF. In DNA form, the CDR3 reads TGTGCCAGCAGTCCTCGAATGAGCGGGAGGGCCAAGGAGGCTGAGCAGTTCTTC.

The sample holds a few counts of this clonotype. The chain couples TRBV2 to TRBJ1-1, with TRBD1 as a possible D gene (5 bases). The germline CDR1 and CDR2 sequences are SNHLY and FYNNEI. Trimming stripped 6 bases from V and 6 bases from J, with 11 bases between. The CDR3 sequence is 12 residues long. CDR3 in amino acids: CASSRGVAEAFF. CDR3 nucleotides: TGTGCCAGCAGCCGAGGGGTGGCTGAAGCTTTCTTT.

Only a few counts were recorded for this clonotype. The chain carries TRBV3-1 and TRBJ2-2; D remains ambiguous. V was clipped by 5 bases and J by 5 bases, with 18 bases between them. CDR3 length: 16 amino acids. Germline lookup yields CDR1 LGHDT and CDR2 YNNKEL (reference sequence). CDR3 residues: CASSSRTPAVTGELFF. Here the CDR3 DNA reads TGTGCCAGCAGCTCCCGGACCCCTGCGGTGACCGGGGAGCTGTTTTTT. Variable domain in full (rest from reference TRBV3-1 and TRBJ2-2): DTAVSQTPKYLVTQMGNDKSIKCEQNLGHDTMYWYKQDSKKFLKIMFSYNNKELIINETVPNRFSPKSPDKAHLNLHINSLELGDSAVYFCASSSRTPAVTGELFFGEGSRLTVL.

This clonotype was picked up many times. The chain combines TRBV12-3 or TRBV12-4 with TRBJ2-3; D gene uncertain. The CDR3 extends over 12 amino acids. Trimming removed 4 bases from V and 4 bases from J, with 6 bases in between. Here the CDR3 reads CASSSSPDTQYF. CDR3 sequence (DNA): TGTGCCAGCAGTTCCTCACCAGATACGCAGTATTTT.

This clonotype was detected a few times. The CDR3 nucleotides read TGTGCCAGCAGTCCAGGGTGGGGTGAAAAACTGTTTTTT. Its protein is CASSPGWGEKLFF. This chain joins TRBV12-3 or TRBV12-4 and TRBJ1-4; tentative D call: TRBD1 (5 bases). V lost 5 bases and J 7 bases, leaving 11 bases between the germline ends. This CDR3 region has 13 residues.

The chain couples TRBV5-1 to TRBJ2-7; D is perhaps TRBD2 (6 bases). Germline-derived CDR1 and CDR2 are SGHRS and YFSETQ. With 4 bases removed from V and 3 bases from J, the gap between germline ends came to 14 bases. The CDR3 length is 14 residues. The CDR3 DNA is TGCGCCAGCAGCCCTTCGGGGGAGGACTACGAGCAGTACTTC. The encoded protein is CASSPSGEDYEQYF.

This clonotype was seen only a few times. The rearrangement links TRBV20-1 to TRBJ2-7; no firm D call. Germline-derived CDR1 and CDR2 are DFQATT and SNEGSKA (reference sequence). The CDR3 runs to 12 residues. V shed 1 base and J shed 3 bases, with 7 bases lying between them. CDR3 bases: TGCAGTGCTAGAGTTGGTAACTACGAGCAGTACTTC. It yields the protein CSARVGNYEQYF.

The gene calls are TRBV12-3 or TRBV12-4 and TRBJ2-7; a weak D match, TRBD1 (6 bases). This CDR3 has 16 residues. The V and J ends lost 7 bases and 4 bases respectively, with 23 bases between them. As DNA, the CDR3 is TGTGCCAGCACCACGGGACACACTGGGTGGTCATACGAGCAGTACTTC. The encoded protein is CASTTGHTGWSYEQYF.

The chain links TRBV6-5 to TRBJ2-7; D is possibly TRBD1 (6 bases). Germline CDR1 reads MNHEY; CDR2 reads SVGAGI. V shed 0 bases and J shed 4 bases, with 19 bases lying between them. This CDR3 region has 17 residues. The CDR3 coding sequence is TGTGCCAGCAGTTACTCGAGCATCCCCGGGACACTTTACGAGCAGTACTTC. Its translation: CASSYSSIPGTLYEQYF.

This clonotype was found a few times. V and J are TRBV2 and TRBJ2-7; 10 bases agree with TRBD2. V shed 6 bases and J 0 bases; nucleotides not matched to a gene: 8. The CDR3 has 16 amino acids. Germline V CDR1 and CDR2: SNHLY, FYNNEI. DNA of the CDR3: TGTGCCAGCAGAGAACAAATAGCGGGGGGCTCCTACGAGCAGTACTTC. Its translation: CASREQIAGGSYEQYF.

This clonotype was observed at least ten times. V usage is TRBV12-3 or TRBV12-4 and J usage is TRBJ1-2; unclear D gene. CDR3 size: 14 residues. Trimming left V 6 bases short and J 4 bases short, with 15 bases between. The CDR3 nucleotides are TGTGCCAGCAGCTCCAGTGGGAGGACCTATGGCTACACCTTC. This sequence encodes CASSSSGRTYGYTF.

This clonotype was counted ten times or more. The junction departs from the called germline gene at one end, perhaps through a read error. The genes are TRBV7-2 and TRBJ2-3, with 8 bases identical to TRBD2. Germline V gives CDR1 SGHTA, CDR2 FQGNSA. CDR3 length: 14 amino acids. The CDR3 loop reads CASSLAGSTDTQYF. In nucleotides, the CDR3 is TGTGCCAGCAGTTTAGCGGGGAGCACAGATACGCAGTATTTT. The full variable domain, rest sourced from reference TRBV7-2 and TRBJ2-3, is GAGVSQSPSNKVTEKGKDVELRCDPISGHTALYWYRQSLGQGLEFLIYFQGNSAPDKSGLPSDRFSAERTGGSVSTLTIQRTQQEDSAVYLCASSLAGSTDTQYFGPGTRLTVL.

In its sample, this clonotype was seen a few times. The chain joins TRBV5-1 to TRBJ2-7, with D perhaps matching TRBD1 or TRBD2 (5 bases each). V was cut by 0 bases and J by 7 bases, with 14 bases left in between. CDR3 length: 14 amino acids. From germline, CDR1 is SGHRS and CDR2 YFSETQ. The CDR3 reads CASSLAPGSREQYF. The CDR3 DNA sequence: TGCGCCAGCAGCTTGGCCCCAGGGAGCAGGGAGCAGTACTTC.